The rows below give T cell receptor beta chains drawn from one sample of a study of T cell responses to AZD1222 COVID-19 vaccine. TCRdb keeps only in-frame clones here, not all; method: immunoSEQ multiplex PCR. This sample has roughly 150,000 clones, with more than 70% found just once. The sequences come from peripheral blood, collected 28 days after the second AZD1222 dose. All receptors derive from an adult who received the AZD1222 COVID-19 vaccine. Each CDR3 is given with its conserved first and last residue. The D gene is left open where the match is weak. A row's size may be missing; if present it is once, few, many or a size class.

J: TRBJ1-5; size: .; D: .; V: TRBV7-9; CDR3: CASNSGEPQNQPQHF; DNA: TGTGCCAGCAACTCCGGGGAACCGCAGAATCAGCCCCAGCATTTT
J: TRBJ1-1; size: .; D: .; V: TRBV28; CDR3: CASSAWTLNTEAFF; DNA: TGTGCCAGCAGTGCCTGGACCTTGAACACTGAAGCTTTCTTT
J: TRBJ1-1; size: once; D: .; V: TRBV5-1; CDR3: CASSFDGQNTEAFF; DNA: TGCGCCAGCAGCTTCGACGGGCAGAACACTGAAGCTTTCTTT
J: TRBJ1-2; size: .; D: TRBD1; V: TRBV7-2; CDR3: CASSSGQGNYGYTF; DNA: TGTGCCAGCAGCTCTGGACAGGGGAACTATGGCTACACCTTC
J: TRBJ2-1; size: .; D: .; V: TRBV4-3; CDR3: CASSEGLLPEQFF; DNA: TGCGCCAGCAGCGAGGGACTTCTCCCAGAGCAGTTCTTC
J: TRBJ2-7; size: .; D: TRBD2; V: TRBV6-5; CDR3: CASVETSGLNYEQYF; DNA: TGTGCCAGCGTAGAGACTAGCGGACTAAACTACGAGCAGTACTTC
J: TRBJ1-2; size: .; D: .; V: TRBV28; CDR3: CASRQNYGYTF; DNA: TGTGCCAGCAGGCAGAACTATGGCTACACCTTC
J: TRBJ2-1; size: .; D: TRBD2; V: TRBV30; CDR3: CAWSGLAGNEQFF; DNA: TGTGCCTGGAGTGGGCTAGCGGGAAATGAGCAGTTCTTC
J: TRBJ2-4; size: .; D: .; V: TRBV11-2; CDR3: CASSSPRVAKNIQYF; DNA: TGTGCCAGCAGCTCACCCAGGGTTGCCAAAAACATTCAGTACTTC
J: TRBJ2-6; size: .; D: TRBD1; V: TRBV19; CDR3: CASSIWGQGATSSGANVLTF; DNA: TGTGCCAGTAGTATCTGGGGACAGGGGGCGACCTCTTCTGGGGCCAACGTCCTGACTTTC
J: TRBJ1-5; size: .; D: .; V: TRBV9; CDR3: CASSVGGSNQPQHF; DNA: TGTGCCAGCAGCGTAGGGGGTTCCAATCAGCCCCAGCATTTT
J: TRBJ1-5; size: .; D: TRBD1; V: TRBV6-5; CDR3: CASSRTGAGNQPQHF; DNA: TGTGCCAGCAGTCGGACAGGGGCAGGGAATCAGCCCCAGCATTTT
J: TRBJ1-5; size: once; D: .; V: TRBV27; CDR3: CASSPQFDQPQHF; DNA: TGTGCCAGCAGTCCACAATTTGATCAGCCCCAGCATTTT